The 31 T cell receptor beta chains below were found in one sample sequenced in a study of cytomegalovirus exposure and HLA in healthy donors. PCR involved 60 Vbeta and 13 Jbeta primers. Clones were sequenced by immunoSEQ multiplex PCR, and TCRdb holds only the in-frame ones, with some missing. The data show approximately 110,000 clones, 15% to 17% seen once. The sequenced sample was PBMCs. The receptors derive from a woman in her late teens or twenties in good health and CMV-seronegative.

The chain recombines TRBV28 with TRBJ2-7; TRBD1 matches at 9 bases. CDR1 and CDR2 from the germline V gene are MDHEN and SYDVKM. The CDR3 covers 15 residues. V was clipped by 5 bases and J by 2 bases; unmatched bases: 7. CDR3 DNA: TGTGCCAGCAGTCAACAGGGGGCCCTGACCTACGAGCAGTACTTC. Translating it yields CASSQQGALTYEQYF.

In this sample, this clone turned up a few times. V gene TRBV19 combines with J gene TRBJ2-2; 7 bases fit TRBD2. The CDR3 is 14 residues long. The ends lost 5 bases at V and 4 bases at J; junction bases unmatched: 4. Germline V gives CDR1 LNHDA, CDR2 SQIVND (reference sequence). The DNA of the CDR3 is TGTGCCAGTAGTCGGGAGGCGGGCACCGGGGAGCTGTTTTTT. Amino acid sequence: CASSREAGTGELFF.

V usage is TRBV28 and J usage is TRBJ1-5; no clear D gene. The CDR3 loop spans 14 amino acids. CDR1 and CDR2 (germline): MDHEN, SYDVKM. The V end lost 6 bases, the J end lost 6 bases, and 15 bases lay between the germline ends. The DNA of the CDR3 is TGTGCCAGCAGCCTACTAGGGCTCGGTCAGCCCCAGCATTTT. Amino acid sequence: CASSLLGLGQPQHF.

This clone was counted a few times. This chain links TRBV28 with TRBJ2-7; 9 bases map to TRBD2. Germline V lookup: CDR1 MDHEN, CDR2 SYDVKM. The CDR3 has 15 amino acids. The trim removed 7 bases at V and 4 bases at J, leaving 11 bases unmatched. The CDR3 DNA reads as TGTGCCAGCACAGGGTCGGGGACTAGCATGTACGAGCAGTACTTC. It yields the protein CASTGSGTSMYEQYF. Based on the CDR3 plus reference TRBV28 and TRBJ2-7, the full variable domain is DVKVTQSSRYLVKRTGEKVFLECVQDMDHENMFWYRQDPGLGLRLIYFSYDVKMKEKGDIPEGYSVSREKKERFSLILESASTNQTSMYLCASTGSGTSMYEQYFGPGTRLTVT.

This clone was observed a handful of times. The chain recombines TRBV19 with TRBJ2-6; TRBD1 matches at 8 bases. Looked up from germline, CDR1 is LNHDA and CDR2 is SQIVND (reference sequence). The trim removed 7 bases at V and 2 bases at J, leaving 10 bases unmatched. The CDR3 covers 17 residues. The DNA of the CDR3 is TGTGCCAGTACCCTGGGCACAGGGGGAGCTGGGGCCAACGTCCTGACTTTC. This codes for CASTLGTGGAGANVLTF.

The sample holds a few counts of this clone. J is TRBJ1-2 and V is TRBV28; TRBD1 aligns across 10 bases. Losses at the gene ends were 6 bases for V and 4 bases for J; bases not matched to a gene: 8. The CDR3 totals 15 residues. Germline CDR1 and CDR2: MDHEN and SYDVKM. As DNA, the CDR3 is TGTGCCAGCAGCACCGGGACAGGGGTCTTCTATGGCTACACCTTC. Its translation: CASSTGTGVFYGYTF.

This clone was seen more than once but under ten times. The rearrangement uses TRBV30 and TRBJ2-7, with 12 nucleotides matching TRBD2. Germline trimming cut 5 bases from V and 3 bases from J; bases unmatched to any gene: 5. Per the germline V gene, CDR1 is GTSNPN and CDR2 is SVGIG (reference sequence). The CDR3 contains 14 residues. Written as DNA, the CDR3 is TGTGCCTGGGTGGGACTAGCGGGCCGCTACGAGCAGTACTTC. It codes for CAWVGLAGRYEQYF.

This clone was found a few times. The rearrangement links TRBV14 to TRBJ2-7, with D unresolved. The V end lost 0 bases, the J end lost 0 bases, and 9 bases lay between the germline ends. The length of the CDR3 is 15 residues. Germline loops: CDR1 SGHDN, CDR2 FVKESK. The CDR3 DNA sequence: TGTGCCAGCAGCCAAGACTTTGGAGACTCCTACGAGCAGTACTTC. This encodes CASSQDFGDSYEQYF. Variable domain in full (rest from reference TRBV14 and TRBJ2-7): EAGVTQFPSHSVIEKGQTVTLRCDPISGHDNLYWYRRVMGKEIKFLLHFVKESKQDESGMPNNRFLAERTGGTYSTLKVQPAELEDSGVYFCASSQDFGDSYEQYFGPGTRLTVT.

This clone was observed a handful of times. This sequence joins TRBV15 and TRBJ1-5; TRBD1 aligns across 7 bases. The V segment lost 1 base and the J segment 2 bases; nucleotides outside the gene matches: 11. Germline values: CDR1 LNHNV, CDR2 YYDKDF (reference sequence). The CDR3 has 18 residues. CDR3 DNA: TGTGCCACCAGCAGAGCCGACAGGGAGCTTCAGGGCAATCAGCCCCAGCATTTT. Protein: CATSRADRELQGNQPQHF.

CDR3 nucleotide sequence: TGTGCCAGCAGCGCCCCAGGGGACAATCAGCCCCAGCATTTT. It is translated as CASSAPGDNQPQHF. The rearrangement links TRBV9 to TRBJ1-5; weak D call: TRBD1 (6 bases). V dropped 3 bases and J dropped 3 bases, with 10 bases sitting between them. Germline V gives CDR1 SGDLS, CDR2 YYNGEE. CDR3 length equals 14 residues.

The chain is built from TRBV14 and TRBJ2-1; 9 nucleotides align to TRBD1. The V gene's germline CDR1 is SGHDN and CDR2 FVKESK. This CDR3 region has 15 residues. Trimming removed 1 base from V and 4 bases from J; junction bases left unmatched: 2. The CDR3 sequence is CASSQVGTGYNEQFF. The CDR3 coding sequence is TGTGCCAGCAGCCAAGTGGGGACAGGGTACAATGAGCAGTTCTTC.

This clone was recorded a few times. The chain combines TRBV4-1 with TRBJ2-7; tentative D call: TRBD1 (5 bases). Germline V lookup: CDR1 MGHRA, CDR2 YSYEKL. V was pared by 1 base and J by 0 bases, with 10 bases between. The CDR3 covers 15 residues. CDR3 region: CASSQVADSSYEQYF. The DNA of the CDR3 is TGCGCCAGCAGCCAAGTTGCAGACAGCTCCTACGAGCAGTACTTC.

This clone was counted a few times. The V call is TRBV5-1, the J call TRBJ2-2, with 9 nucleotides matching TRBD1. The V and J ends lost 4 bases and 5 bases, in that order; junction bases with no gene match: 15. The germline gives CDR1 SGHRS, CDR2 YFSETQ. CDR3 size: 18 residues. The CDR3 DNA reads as TGCGCCAGCAGCGGTGGGGACAGGGCCGGTTTTGATACCGGGGAGCTGTTTTTT. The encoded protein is CASSGGDRAGFDTGELFF. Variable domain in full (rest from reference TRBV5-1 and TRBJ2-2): KAGVTQTPRYLIKTRGQQVTLSCSPISGHRSVSWYQQTPGQGLQFLFEYFSETQRNKGNFPGRFSGRQFSNSRSEMNVSTLELGDSALYLCASSGGDRAGFDTGELFFGEGSRLTVL.

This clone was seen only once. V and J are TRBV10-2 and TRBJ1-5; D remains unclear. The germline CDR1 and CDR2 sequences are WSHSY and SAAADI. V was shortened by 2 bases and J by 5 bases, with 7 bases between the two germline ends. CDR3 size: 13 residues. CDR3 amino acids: CASSETSYQPQHF. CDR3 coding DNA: TGCGCCAGCAGTGAGACCAGTTATCAGCCCCAGCATTTT.

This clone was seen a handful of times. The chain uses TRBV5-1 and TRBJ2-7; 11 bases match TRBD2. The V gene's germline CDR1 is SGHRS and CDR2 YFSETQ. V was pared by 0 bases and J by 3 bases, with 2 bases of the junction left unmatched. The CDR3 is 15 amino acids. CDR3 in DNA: TGCGCCAGCAGCTTGGTAGGGACTAGCGGCTACGAGCAGTACTTC. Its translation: CASSLVGTSGYEQYF.

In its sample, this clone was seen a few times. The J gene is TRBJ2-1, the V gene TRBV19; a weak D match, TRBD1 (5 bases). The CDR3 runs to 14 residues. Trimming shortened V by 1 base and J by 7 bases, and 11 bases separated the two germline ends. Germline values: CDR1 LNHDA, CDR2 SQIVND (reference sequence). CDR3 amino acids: CASSIVQGRNEQFF. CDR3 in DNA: TGTGCCAGTAGTATAGTGCAGGGTAGGAATGAGCAGTTCTTC.

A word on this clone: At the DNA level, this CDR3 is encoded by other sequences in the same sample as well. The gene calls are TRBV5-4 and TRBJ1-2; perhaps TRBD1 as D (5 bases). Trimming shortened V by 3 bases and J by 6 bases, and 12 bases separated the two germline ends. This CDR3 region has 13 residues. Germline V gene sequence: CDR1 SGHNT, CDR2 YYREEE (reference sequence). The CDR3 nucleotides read TGTGCCAGCAGCTCTGACAGTTCCCATGGCTACACCTTC. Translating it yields CASSSDSSHGYTF. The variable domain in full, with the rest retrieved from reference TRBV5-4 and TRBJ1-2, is ETGVTQSPTHLIKTRGQQVTLRCSSQSGHNTVSWYQQALGQGPQFIFQYYREEENGRGNFPPRFSGLQFPNYSSELNVNALELDDSALYLCASSSDSSHGYTFGSGTRLTVV.

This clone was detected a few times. CDR3 sequence: CASRGTSGRYNEQFF. Here the CDR3 DNA reads TGTGCCAGCAGGGGGACTAGCGGAAGATACAATGAGCAGTTCTTC. The rearrangement links TRBV2 to TRBJ2-1; 11 nucleotides match TRBD2. CDR1 is SNHLY, CDR2 FYNNEI, per germline. V dropped 6 bases and J dropped 4; count of bases not matched to a gene: 5. The CDR3 is 15 residues long.

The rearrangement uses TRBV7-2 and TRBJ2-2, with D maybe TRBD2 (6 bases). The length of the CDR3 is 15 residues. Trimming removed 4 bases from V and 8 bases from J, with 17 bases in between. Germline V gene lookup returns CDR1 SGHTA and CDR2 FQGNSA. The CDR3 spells CASSYVGGSGGELFF. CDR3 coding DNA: TGTGCCAGCAGCTACGTTGGGGGGTCTGGAGGGGAGCTGTTTTTT.

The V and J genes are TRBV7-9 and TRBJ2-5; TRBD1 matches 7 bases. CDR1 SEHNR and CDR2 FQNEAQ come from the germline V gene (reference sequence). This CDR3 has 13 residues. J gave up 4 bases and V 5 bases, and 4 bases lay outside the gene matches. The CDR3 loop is CASSTRQGETQYF. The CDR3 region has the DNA TGTGCCAGCAGCACCAGACAGGGAGAGACCCAGTACTTC.

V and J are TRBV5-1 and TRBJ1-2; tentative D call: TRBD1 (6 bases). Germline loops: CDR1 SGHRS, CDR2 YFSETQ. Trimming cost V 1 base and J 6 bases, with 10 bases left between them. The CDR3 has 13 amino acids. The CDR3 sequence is CASSLTGFHGYTF. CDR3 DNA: TGCGCCAGCAGCTTGACAGGGTTCCATGGCTACACCTTC.

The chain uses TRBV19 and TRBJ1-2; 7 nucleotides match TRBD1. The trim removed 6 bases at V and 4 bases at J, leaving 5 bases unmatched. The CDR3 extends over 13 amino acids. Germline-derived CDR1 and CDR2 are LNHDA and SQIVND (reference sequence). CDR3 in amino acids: CASSQTGTYGYTF. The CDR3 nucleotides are TGTGCCAGTAGCCAGACAGGGACCTATGGCTACACCTTC.

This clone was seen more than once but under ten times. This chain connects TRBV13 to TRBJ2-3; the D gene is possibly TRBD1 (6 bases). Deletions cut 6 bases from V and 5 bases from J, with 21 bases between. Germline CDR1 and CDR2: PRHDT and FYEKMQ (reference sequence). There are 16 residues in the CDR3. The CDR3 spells CASRERDRRGGDTQYF. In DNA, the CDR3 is TGTGCCAGCAGAGAAAGAGATCGGAGAGGGGGAGATACGCAGTATTTT.

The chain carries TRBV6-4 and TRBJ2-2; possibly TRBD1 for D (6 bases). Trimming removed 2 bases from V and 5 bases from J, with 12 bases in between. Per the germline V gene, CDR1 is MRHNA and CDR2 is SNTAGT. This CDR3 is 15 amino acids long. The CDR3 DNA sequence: TGTGCCAGCAGTGACGGCAGGGGAAGGACCGGGGAGCTGTTTTTT. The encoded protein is CASSDGRGRTGELFF.

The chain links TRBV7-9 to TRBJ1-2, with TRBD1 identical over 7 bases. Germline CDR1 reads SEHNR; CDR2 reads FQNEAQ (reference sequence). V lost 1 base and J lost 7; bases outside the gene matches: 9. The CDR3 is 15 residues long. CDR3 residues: CASSLGGEGAGGYTF. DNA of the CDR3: TGTGCCAGCAGCTTAGGGGGTGAGGGGGCAGGTGGCTACACCTTC. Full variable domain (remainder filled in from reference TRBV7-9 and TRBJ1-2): DTGVSQNPRHKITKRGQNVTFRCDPISEHNRLYWYRQTLGQGPEFLTYFQNEAQLEKSRLLSDRFSAERPKGSFSTLEIQRTEQGDSAMYLCASSLGGEGAGGYTFGSGTRLTVV.

CDR3 amino acids: CASSEDGTGDRGQFF. The CDR3 DNA is TGCGCCAGCAGTGAGGACGGGACAGGGGACAGGGGGCAGTTCTTC. The chain has TRBV10-1 and TRBJ2-1; TRBD1 aligns across 10 bases. The V and J ends lost 2 bases and 12 bases, in that order; junction bases with no gene match: 10. The CDR3 totals 15 residues. From germline, CDR1 is WNHNN and CDR2 SYGVQD (reference sequence).

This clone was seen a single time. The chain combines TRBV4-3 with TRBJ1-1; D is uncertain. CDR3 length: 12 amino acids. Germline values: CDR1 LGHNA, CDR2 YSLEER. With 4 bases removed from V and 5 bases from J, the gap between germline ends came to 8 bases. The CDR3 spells CASSPGGTEAFF. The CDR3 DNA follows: TGCGCCAGCAGCCCGGGAGGAACTGAAGCTTTCTTT.

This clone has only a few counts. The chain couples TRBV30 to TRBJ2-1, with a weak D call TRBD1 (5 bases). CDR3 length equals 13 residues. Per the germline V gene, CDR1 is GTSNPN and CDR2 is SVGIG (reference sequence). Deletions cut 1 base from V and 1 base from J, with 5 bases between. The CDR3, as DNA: TGTGCCTGGAGTGAGGGGTCCTACAATGAGCAGTTCTTC. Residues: CAWSEGSYNEQFF.

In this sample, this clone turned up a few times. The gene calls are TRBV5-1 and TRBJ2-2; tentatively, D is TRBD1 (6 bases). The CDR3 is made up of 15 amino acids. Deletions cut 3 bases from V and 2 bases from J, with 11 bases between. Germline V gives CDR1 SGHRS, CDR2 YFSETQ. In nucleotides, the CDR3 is TGCGCCAGCAGCTCCGGACAGCTCAACACCGGGGAGCTGTTTTTT. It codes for CASSSGQLNTGELFF.

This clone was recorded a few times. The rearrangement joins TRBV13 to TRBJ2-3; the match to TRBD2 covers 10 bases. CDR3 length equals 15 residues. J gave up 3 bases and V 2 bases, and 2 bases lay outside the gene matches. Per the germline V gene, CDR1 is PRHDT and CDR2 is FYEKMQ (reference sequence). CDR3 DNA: TGTGCCAGCAGCTTACAGCGGGAGGGGACAGATACGCAGTATTTT. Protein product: CASSLQREGTDTQYF.

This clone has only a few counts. CDR3 nucleotides: TGTGCCAGCAGTTTATTAGCAGTCAGTAATTCACCCCTCCACTTT. Translating gives CASSLLAVSNSPLHF. V is TRBV27 and J is TRBJ1-6; D is undetermined. Germline V gene data show CDR1 as MNHEY and CDR2 as SMNVEV (reference sequence). V was shortened by 1 base and J by 6 bases, with 10 bases between the two germline ends. CDR3 size: 15 residues.